This T cell receptor (beta chain) came from a study of tumor and adjacent non-tumor tissue in lung cancer. Study in general: Each sample yielded 3.5 million to 5 million productive TCRbeta reads on average.

The germline gives CDR1 SGHVS, CDR2 FQNEAQ. The CDR3 loop spans 15 amino acids. The junction had 6 bases not matched to a gene; V was cut back by 5 bases and J by 7 bases. The template was RNA from unsorted bulk tissue. This non-tumor lung sample came from over 3 cm beyond the tumor edge. The library came from three nested PCR rounds adapted from ARM-PCR protocols. TCRdb reanalysed the multiplex PCR reads using MiXCR and keeps one entry per CDR3 protein. The sample includes over 100,000 distinct CDR3 sequences, 62% seen only once; the top ten take under 20%. This clonotype has ten or more counts. The TCR comes from a man between 60 and 70 years old with non-small cell lung cancer. Source material: distant non-tumor lung tissue. This chain uses TRBV7-8 with TRBJ2-1, with 12 bases fitting TRBD2. This chain's CDR3 is CASSHLAGGPNEQFF. The DNA of the CDR3 is TGTGCCAGCAGCCATCTAGCGGGAGGGCCAAATGAGCAGTTCTTC.